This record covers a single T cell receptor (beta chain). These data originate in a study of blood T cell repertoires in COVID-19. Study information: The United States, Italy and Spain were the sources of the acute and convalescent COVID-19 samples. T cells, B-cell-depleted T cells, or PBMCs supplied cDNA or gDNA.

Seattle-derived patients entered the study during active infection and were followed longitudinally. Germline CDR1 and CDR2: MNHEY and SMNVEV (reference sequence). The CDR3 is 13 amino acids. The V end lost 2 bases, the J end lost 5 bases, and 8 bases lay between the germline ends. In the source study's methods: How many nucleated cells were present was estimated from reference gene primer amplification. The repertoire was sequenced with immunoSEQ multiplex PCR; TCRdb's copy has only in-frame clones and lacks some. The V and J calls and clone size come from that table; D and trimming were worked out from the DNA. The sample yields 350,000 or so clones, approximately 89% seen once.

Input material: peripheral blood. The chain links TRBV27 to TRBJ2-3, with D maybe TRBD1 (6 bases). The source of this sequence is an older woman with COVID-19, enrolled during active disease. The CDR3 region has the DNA TGTGCCAGCAGTTTAGAAGGGGGAGATACGCAGTATTTT. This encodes CASSLEGGDTQYF.